One and the same sample provided the 10 T cell receptor beta chains below, sequenced in a study of CD8 T cells in ankylosing spondylitis (dated by TCRdb to the late 2010s). The library relied on 5' RACE. The sequencer listed for this sample is Illumina HiSeq 2500. TCRdb reprocessing: public reads trimmed at Q25 with fastp, clones called with MiXCR, in-frame beta chains kept. A single entry per CDR3 protein holds the most common genes and DNA from its merged rows. This sample has about 42,000 distinct CDR3 sequences in its table, and 2.7% of those were observed once. About 4.5% of the sample is in the top ten clones. Sequencing was performed on blood, either unsorted or a sorted T cell fraction (not recorded which). These receptors came from a male donor with ankylosing spondylitis or in good health (not recorded which).

This clonotype was seen at least ten times. The chain has TRBV9 and TRBJ2-7, with D unclear. V lost 4 bases, J lost 0 bases, and 11 bases lay in between. The CDR3 has 14 amino acids. CDR1 is SGDLS and CDR2 is YYNGEE in the germline V gene. The CDR3 here is CASSPLGGSYEQYF. DNA for the CDR3: TGTGCCAGCAGCCCCCTGGGCGGCTCCTACGAGCAGTACTTC.

This clonotype was observed at least ten times. The chain recombines TRBV9 with TRBJ2-3; TRBD2 might be the D (5 bases). The germline gives CDR1 SGDLS, CDR2 YYNGEE. The CDR3 covers 14 residues. V lost 0 bases and J 6 bases, leaving 11 bases between the germline ends. CDR3 residues: CASSVGQVADTQYF. The CDR3 DNA is TGTGCCAGCAGCGTAGGGCAAGTAGCGGATACGCAGTATTTT.

In this sample, this clonotype turned up many times. The genes are TRBV9 and TRBJ2-1, with 11 nucleotides matching TRBD1. The CDR3 runs to 15 residues. Germline values: CDR1 SGDLS, CDR2 YYNGEE. The J segment lost 6 bases and the V segment lost 3 bases, leaving 5 bases of the junction unmatched. CDR3 amino acids: CASSARDRGGNEQFF. CDR3 coding DNA: TGTGCCAGCAGCGCCCGGGACAGGGGGGGCAATGAGCAGTTCTTC.

This clonotype was counted ten times or more. The chain has TRBV9 and TRBJ2-1, with D tentatively TRBD2 (5 bases). Trimming removed 0 bases from V and 1 base from J, with 11 bases in between. Germline loops: CDR1 SGDLS, CDR2 YYNGEE. This CDR3 contains 16 residues. This CDR3 reads CASSVEAGLSYNEQFF. CDR3 bases: TGTGCCAGCAGCGTAGAGGCCGGACTGTCCTACAATGAGCAGTTCTTC.

This clonotype came up many times. This chain connects TRBV9 to TRBJ2-1; D gene unclear. CDR3 length: 17 amino acids. V shed 5 bases and J shed 4 bases, with 22 bases lying between them. Germline V CDR1 and CDR2: SGDLS, YYNGEE. In DNA form, the CDR3 reads TGTGCCAGCAGGGGCAACGGTGGGCCCCACTCATACAATGAGCAGTTCTTC. Its protein is CASRGNGGPHSYNEQFF.

By its share, this clonotype is medium-sized (0.01 to 0.1%). The CDR3, as DNA: TGTGCCAGCACTAGGGGGAGTGGAGCAGATACGCAGTATTTT. Translation: CASTRGSGADTQYF. The V and J genes are TRBV9 and TRBJ2-3; the D gene is possibly TRBD1 (6 bases). Germline CDR1 SGDLS, CDR2 YYNGEE. V was shortened by 6 bases and J by 4 bases, with 15 bases between the two germline ends. The CDR3 is 14 residues long.

This clonotype was found a few times. The rearrangement uses TRBV23-1 and TRBJ2-2; D perhaps matches TRBD2 (5 bases). TRBV23-1 is labeled an ORF, and its function is uncertain. The V end lost 4 bases, the J end lost 1 base, and 25 bases lay between the germline ends. CDR3 length: 20 amino acids. The CDR3 DNA reads TGCGCCAGCAGTCTTTTGGACCGGATTTTGAAGCGGAGGAACACCGGGGAGCTGTTTTTT. This codes for CASSLLDRILKRRNTGELFF.

This clonotype was seen repeatedly, ten times or more. V and J are TRBV9 and TRBJ2-7; TRBD1 matches at 8 bases. The CDR3 loop spans 15 amino acids. Per germline, CDR1 SGDLS and CDR2 YYNGEE. V lost 4 bases and J lost 7; bases outside the gene matches: 13. The CDR3 spells CASSPRATGALEQYF. CDR3 sequence (DNA): TGTGCCAGCAGCCCTCGTGCGACAGGGGCCTTAGAGCAGTACTTC.

This clonotype was detected ten times or more. The rearrangement joins TRBV9 to TRBJ1-4; maybe TRBD1 (6 bases). The CDR3 has 15 amino acids. CDR1 is SGDLS, CDR2 YYNGEE, per germline. Trimming cost V 0 bases and J 6 bases, with 12 bases left between them. CDR3 in DNA: TGTGCCAGCAGCGTAGCGCCGGGGGGCGATGAAAAACTGTTTTTT. Amino acid sequence: CASSVAPGGDEKLFF.

The sample holds many counts of this clonotype. The V and J genes are TRBV9 and TRBJ2-7; 10 nucleotides line up with TRBD1. J was trimmed by 0 bases and V by 3 bases; bases with no gene match: 3. The CDR3 spans 15 residues. Germline V gene sequence: CDR1 SGDLS, CDR2 YYNGEE. CDR3 in amino acids: CASSGGQGTSYEQYF. As DNA, the CDR3 is TGTGCCAGCAGCGGGGGACAGGGGACCTCCTACGAGCAGTACTTC.